This T cell receptor (beta chain) derives from a study of blood T cell repertoires in COVID-19. Turning to the study itself: Material from acute and convalescent COVID-19 was sourced from the United States, Italy and Spain. T cells, B-cell-depleted T cells, or PBMCs supplied cDNA or gDNA.

The CDR3 has 15 amino acids. Per the germline V gene, CDR1 is MNHEY and CDR2 is SVGAGI. V was shortened by 6 bases and J by 0 bases, with 11 bases between the two germline ends. In the authors' methods: Estimation of nucleated cell counts relied on the amplification of reference gene primers. This table comes from immunoSEQ multiplex PCR, and its TCRdb copy is limited to in-frame clones, with some not included. The DNA was the basis for D and trimming; V, J and clone size are from that table. The sample has about 300,000 clones, around 88% seen once. This clone turned up a few times. This clonotype originated in a woman in her forties or fifties with acute or convalescent COVID-19. The chain combines TRBV6-5 with TRBJ1-4, with a tentative D call TRBD1 (6 bases). Sequenced material: peripheral blood. CDR3 loop: CASRSRDTTNEKLFF. The DNA for the CDR3 is TGTGCCAGCAGGAGCCGGGACACAACTAATGAAAAACTGTTTTTT.